This T cell receptor (beta chain) emerged from a study of T cell repertoires in cytomegalovirus infection. About the study: Recently identified HLA-C-restricted and well-studied HLA-B-restricted CMV epitopes were used. It can be stated that public TCR beta signatures indicated CMV infection as well as a matching HLA type.

A note on this clonotype: The antigen remains unidentified.

TCRdb fed the reads into MiXCR, producing one record per CDR3 protein. The repertoire holds about 310,000 distinct CDR3 sequences, 20% to 25% seen once, with about an eighth in the top ten. Notes on the study in general: In two of eight donors, the top clonotype was HLA-C-restricted CMV-specific. Using cumulative public TCR beta family frequency, the authors identified those who carried CMV together with the relevant HLA.

The CDR3 is 15 amino acids. The ends lost 1 base at V and 3 bases at J; junction bases unmatched: 3. The germline CDR1 and CDR2 sequences are LGHDT and YNNKEL (reference sequence). The sample consisted of cultured PBMCs, taken from culture after CMV antigen stimulation. This rearrangement joins TRBV3-1 to TRBJ2-4; 7 bases line up with TRBD1. The source is a human donor in good health (CMV status not recorded). Some clones in this sample may be carry-over from other donors' samples. CDR3 in amino acids: CASSQGGTVKNIQYF. Written as DNA, the CDR3 is TGTGCCAGCAGCCAAGGGGGGACAGTCAAAAACATTCAGTACTTC.